Described below is a single TCR beta chain sequence and its context. This sample stems from a study of T cell responses to AZD1222 COVID-19 vaccine. Study background: Analysis merged second doses at about 4 or about 12 weeks.

Trimming left V 4 bases short and J 0 bases short, with 2 bases between. This CDR3 is built from 12 residues. Germline assignment: CDR1 MGHRA and CDR2 YSYEKL. Clones were sequenced by immunoSEQ multiplex PCR, and TCRdb holds only the in-frame ones, with some missing. The data show about 100,000 clones, around 89% seen once. This TCR was sampled from an adult in good health. This specimen was peripheral blood, taken on day 0 of AZD1222 vaccination. The chain combines TRBV4-1 with TRBJ2-3, with D hard to call. CDR3 sequence: CASSRSTDTQYF. The DNA for the CDR3 is TGCGCCAGCAGCCGGAGCACAGATACGCAGTATTTT.